Following are 9 T cell receptor beta chains from one sample sequenced in a study of blood T cell repertoires in COVID-19. The method was immunoSEQ multiplex PCR; TCRdb's version includes in-frame clones alone and lacks a portion of them. Here the sample spans some 190,000 clones, around 84% being singletons. Sequencing was carried out using PBMCs or T cells enriched from blood (not recorded which). These receptors were obtained from a man aged 30 to 39 with acute COVID-19.

This clone has more than one count but fewer than ten. The chain joins TRBV2 to TRBJ2-7, with D possibly matching TRBD1 (7 bases). Per germline, CDR1 SNHLY and CDR2 FYNNEI. The germline V and J ends were trimmed by 6 bases and 5 bases, with 17 bases remaining between them. The length of the CDR3 is 14 residues. This chain's CDR3 is CASSGSGRGDEQYF. The CDR3 DNA reads TGTGCCAGCAGCGGGAGCGGCAGGGGGGACGAGCAGTACTTC.

The CDR3 nucleotides are TGCGCCAGCAGCTTGGCCCCTATGGAGATGAACACTGAAGCTTTCTTT. Encoded protein: CASSLAPMEMNTEAFF. The chain recombines TRBV5-1 with TRBJ1-1; no clear D gene. The length of the CDR3 is 16 residues. Germline CDR1 and CDR2: SGHRS and YFSETQ. V was pared by 0 bases and J by 0 bases, with 12 bases between.

This chain joins TRBV5-1 and TRBJ1-5; D perhaps matches TRBD1 (6 bases). Trimming cost V 4 bases and J 1 base, with 15 bases left between them. Germline V gene sequence: CDR1 SGHRS, CDR2 YFSETQ. There are 16 residues in the CDR3. DNA of the CDR3: TGCGCCAGCAGCCTGAGGTCCCAGGGGAGCAATCAGCCCCAGCATTTT. Its protein is CASSLRSQGSNQPQHF.

This clone was detected only a few times. Other DNA sequences in the same sample also yield this CDR3. The chain joins TRBV29-1 to TRBJ1-2; D gene uncertain. The CDR3 is made up of 13 amino acids. Germline CDR1 and CDR2: SQVTM and ANQGSEA. Trimming removed 3 bases from V and 3 bases from J, with 11 bases in between. CDR3 loop: CSVESRLDYGYTF. The CDR3 DNA reads TGCAGCGTTGAGTCACGGTTGGACTATGGCTACACCTTC.

CDR3 residues: CASSLGGTVGRGEQYF. The CDR3 bases are TGTGCCAGCAGCTTAGGAGGAACCGTCGGGAGGGGCGAGCAGTACTTC. This chain connects TRBV11-2 to TRBJ2-7, with 8 nucleotides matching TRBD2. Trimming took 1 base from V and 6 from J; bases not matched to a gene: 11. The CDR3 covers 16 residues. CDR1 SGHAT and CDR2 FQNNGV come from the germline V gene.

V and J are TRBV5-4 and TRBJ2-5; D is perhaps TRBD1 (6 bases). CDR1 and CDR2 from the germline V gene are SGHNT and YYREEE (reference sequence). The CDR3 runs 13 residues. V lost 3 bases to trimming and J lost 3 bases, with 9 bases between them. The CDR3, as DNA: TGTGCCAGCAGCTCCAGGGGAGAAGAGACCCAGTACTTC. Encoded protein: CASSSRGEETQYF. The entire variable domain, with the rest obtained from reference TRBV5-4 and TRBJ2-5, is as follows: ETGVTQSPTHLIKTRGQQVTLRCSSQSGHNTVSWYQQALGQGPQFIFQYYREEENGRGNFPPRFSGLQFPNYSSELNVNALELDDSALYLCASSSRGEETQYFGPGTRLLVL.

This clone was detected a few times. The rearrangement uses TRBV12-3 or TRBV12-4 and TRBJ1-6, with no clear D. The CDR3 loop spans 13 amino acids. The V gene lost 6 bases and the J gene lost 3 bases, with 6 bases spanning the gap. CDR3 protein: CASSPNYNSPLHF. The CDR3 region has the DNA TGTGCCAGCAGCCCAAACTATAATTCACCCCTCCACTTT.

This rearrangement joins TRBV7-6 to TRBJ1-5; possibly TRBD1 for D (5 bases). The germline V gene encodes CDR1 SGHVS and CDR2 FNYEAQ. V lost 1 base and J 3 bases, leaving 10 bases between the germline ends. The CDR3 is 15 residues long. For the CDR3, the DNA is TGTGCCAGCAGCTTAGGGCAGGGCTCCAATCAGCCCCAGCATTTT. This gives the protein CASSLGQGSNQPQHF. The full variable domain, with the rest looked up from reference TRBV7-6 and TRBJ1-5, is GAGVSQSPRYKVTKRGQDVALRCDPISGHVSLYWYRQALGQGPEFLTYFNYEAQQDKSGLPNDRFSAERPEGSISTLTIQRTEQRDSAMYRCASSLGQGSNQPQHFGDGTRLSIL.

The rearrangement uses TRBV28 and TRBJ1-4; 8 positions agree with TRBD1. The trim removed 7 bases at V and 8 bases at J, leaving 15 bases unmatched. The CDR3 extends over 16 amino acids. Germline values: CDR1 MDHEN, CDR2 SYDVKM. In DNA, the CDR3 is TGTGCCAGCACCCTGAACCCCGGACAGGGCAGCGAAAAACTGTTTTTT. This encodes CASTLNPGQGSEKLFF.